This T cell receptor beta chain was sequenced during a study of memory CD8 T cells in hepatitis C reinfection. Study information: HCV reinfection meant a positive HCV RNA test after two negative tests at least 60 days apart.

Time point reported: peak reinfection, 3 to 8 weeks after reinfection detection. TCR sequencing was done directly ex vivo on sorted cells, without expansion in vitro. Donors came from people who inject drugs enrolled in HEPCO, Canada. Two donors provided sorted CD3+ CD8+ CD45RO- naive CD8 T cells at all three reinfection time points. Germline CDR1 is MNHNS and CDR2 is SASEGT. The CDR3 is made up of 15 amino acids. Generated by immunoSEQ multiplex PCR, the TCRdb table keeps only in-frame clones and is missing some. The repertoire has more than 35,000 clones, roughly 90% of them found once; the top ten carry approximately 1.2%.

This receptor was taken from a man aged 18 to 35 with hepatitis C virus infection. The sample comprised naive CD8+ T cells sorted from blood. This chain joins TRBV6-1 and TRBJ2-5; 8 positions match TRBD2. The end of the DNA is better explained by TRBJ2-7, so the J call may be wrong. CDR3 sequence: CASSEGVAGPYEQYF. The DNA of the CDR3 is TGTGCCAGCAGTGAAGGGGTAGCGGGACCCTACGAGCAGTACTTC.